Sequencing of this T cell receptor (beta chain) was carried out in a study of control samples from healthy donors and cancer patients. Looked up from germline, CDR1 is MNHEY and CDR2 is SVGAGI. V gave up 0 bases and J gave up 7 bases, with 13 bases separating them. The CDR3 is made up of 14 amino acids. The protocol was immunoSEQ multiplex PCR, while the TCRdb copy is restricted to in-frame clones and leaves out a portion. The profile shows fewer than 200,000 clones, around 90% of them singletons. The specimen was blood. The chain has TRBV6-5 and TRBJ2-7; no clear D. The TCR originated in a young man in good health. The DNA for the CDR3 is TGTGCCAGCAGTTACTCGACCAGACCGCGGGAGCAGTACTTC. It codes for CASSYSTRPREQYF.